Presented here are 17 T cell receptor beta chains from one specimen sequenced in a study of cytomegalovirus exposure and HLA in healthy donors. The PCR ran on 60 Vbeta and 13 Jbeta primers. Clones were read by immunoSEQ multiplex PCR, and TCRdb kept only the in-frame ones, dropping some. The sample has 120,000 or so clones; 83% are singletons. The sample taken for sequencing was PBMCs. Every receptor here comes from a woman aged 40 to 49 in good health and CMV-seropositive.

The gene calls are TRBV11-2 and TRBJ2-7; TRBD1 aligns across 7 bases. Germline-derived CDR1 and CDR2 are SGHAT and FQNNGV. The CDR3 sequence is 17 residues long. V was pared by 1 base and J by 5 bases, with 14 bases of the junction left unmatched. The CDR3 coding sequence is TGTGCCAGCAGCTTAGGTCCCGGGACAGCAACTCGCCACGAGCAGTACTTC. Protein sequence: CASSLGPGTATRHEQYF. Filled out from reference TRBV11-2 and TRBJ2-7, the complete variable domain reads EAGVAQSPRYKIIEKRQSVAFWCNPISGHATLYWYQQILGQGPKLLIQFQNNGVVDDSQLPKDRFSAERLKGVDSTLKIQPAKLEDSAVYLCASSLGPGTATRHEQYFGPGTRLTVT.

V usage is TRBV11-2 and J usage is TRBJ2-2; 7 nucleotides match TRBD1. The junction had 10 bases not matched to a gene; V was cut back by 3 bases and J by 0 bases. This CDR3 has 18 amino acids. From germline, CDR1 is SGHAT and CDR2 FQNNGV. CDR3 sequence (DNA): TGTGCCAGCAGCTTGAGACGTTCCGGGACAGCGAACACCGGGGAGCTGTTTTTT. Its protein product is CASSLRRSGTANTGELFF.

This sequence joins TRBV6-4 and TRBJ1-6; 7 bases fit TRBD1. V was pared by 3 bases and J by 9 bases, with 8 bases of the junction left unmatched. CDR1 MRHNA and CDR2 SNTAGT come from the germline V gene. The CDR3 runs to 15 residues. The CDR3 region is CASSEDDSGGSPLHF. The DNA of the CDR3 is TGTGCCAGCAGTGAGGACGACTCAGGGGGTTCACCCCTCCACTTT.

V and J are TRBV28 and TRBJ1-6; maybe TRBD1 (5 bases). Germline V gene sequence: CDR1 MDHEN, CDR2 SYDVKM. The CDR3 is 14 residues long. Trimming shortened V by 6 bases and J by 5 bases, and 11 bases separated the two germline ends. This CDR3 is CASRPGLHNSPLHF. CDR3 coding DNA: TGTGCCAGCAGGCCGGGACTGCATAATTCACCCCTCCACTTT.

This chain uses TRBV28 with TRBJ1-1; no reliable D call. The V end lost 1 base, the J end lost 5 bases, and 23 bases lay between the germline ends. This CDR3 has 18 residues. The germline gives CDR1 MDHEN, CDR2 SYDVKM. The CDR3 DNA follows: TGTGCCAGCAGTTTATATTTATGGGAGGAGGGAAGGAGGACTGAAGCTTTCTTT. Protein product: CASSLYLWEEGRRTEAFF.

V and J are TRBV30 and TRBJ1-2; 8 positions agree with TRBD1. The J segment lost 7 bases and the V segment lost 5 bases, leaving 3 bases of the junction unmatched. Germline assignment: CDR1 GTSNPN and CDR2 SVGIG (reference sequence). CDR3 length: 11 amino acids. The chain's CDR3 is CAWDTGGGYTF. CDR3 sequence (DNA): TGTGCCTGGGACACAGGGGGTGGCTACACCTTC. Complete variable domain (other parts from reference TRBV30 and TRBJ1-2): SQTIHQWPATLVQPVGSPLSLECTVEGTSNPNLYWYRQAAGRGLQLLFYSVGIGQISSEVPQNLSASRPQDRQFILSSKKLLLSDSGFYLCAWDTGGGYTFGSGTRLTVV.

This clone appeared once. V usage is TRBV6-5 and J usage is TRBJ1-1; 9 positions match TRBD1. V dropped 5 bases and J dropped 5; count of bases not matched to a gene: 6. The CDR3 runs to 14 residues. Per germline, CDR1 MNHEY and CDR2 SVGAGI. DNA of the CDR3: TGTGCCAGCAGTCCGGGGACAGGGAGTACTGAAGCTTTCTTT. Protein product: CASSPGTGSTEAFF.

The V and J genes are TRBV19 and TRBJ2-7; 9 bases match TRBD1. Unmatched junction bases numbered 13, after V lost 6 bases and J lost 7 bases. The CDR3 is 15 residues long. Germline V CDR1 and CDR2: LNHDA, SQIVND (reference sequence). CDR3 protein: CASSSLPGQGPEQYF. CDR3 coding DNA: TGTGCCAGTAGCAGTCTGCCGGGACAGGGCCCTGAGCAGTACTTC.

This chain links TRBV10-3 with TRBJ2-7, with 7 bases lining up with TRBD1. Germline V CDR1 and CDR2: ENHRY, SYGVKD. Trimming at V came to 2 bases and at J to 7 bases, leaving 14 bases not matched to a gene. The length of the CDR3 is 16 residues. CDR3 loop: CAISEPTGPRVGEQYF. Here the CDR3 DNA reads TGTGCCATCAGTGAGCCGACAGGGCCGCGCGTAGGGGAGCAGTACTTC.

V is TRBV5-6 and J is TRBJ1-2, with D possibly being TRBD1 (6 bases). The germline V gene encodes CDR1 SGHDT and CDR2 YYEEEE. Trimming removed 4 bases at V and 5 bases at J, with 27 bases between. This CDR3 contains 18 residues. CDR3 DNA sequence: TGTGCCAGCAGCGGGCCGGGCGCCGAGGGGGGGGCTGGGTATGGCTACACCTTC. Translated, it gives CASSGPGAEGGAGYGYTF.

This clone was picked up one time. The chain joins TRBV28 to TRBJ2-1, with 9 positions matching TRBD1. The CDR3 is 15 residues long. V trimming: 6 bases; J trimming: 2 bases; junction bases outside the gene matches: 5. CDR1 is MDHEN, CDR2 SYDVKM, per germline. Written as DNA, the CDR3 is TGTGCCAGCAGCCGCCGACAGGGGGCCTACAATGAGCAGTTCTTC. Its protein is CASSRRQGAYNEQFF.

The chain has TRBV5-1 and TRBJ2-3; 7 nucleotides match TRBD1. The CDR3 totals 15 residues. V dropped 6 bases and J dropped 2; count of bases not matched to a gene: 9. CDR1 is SGHRS and CDR2 is YFSETQ in the germline V gene. CDR3 amino acids: CASTDRAPSTDTQYF. Written as DNA, the CDR3 is TGCGCCAGCACCGACAGGGCCCCGTCCACAGATACGCAGTATTTT.

The rearrangement uses TRBV5-5 and TRBJ2-7; 8 nucleotides match TRBD2. Germline V lookup: CDR1 SGHKS, CDR2 YYEKEE (reference sequence). V dropped 1 base and J dropped 3; count of bases not matched to a gene: 15. This CDR3 spans 18 amino acids. Here the CDR3 DNA reads TGTGCCAGCAGCTTGTTGCCAATGCTAGCGGGTAGCAACTACGAGCAGTACTTC. This codes for CASSLLPMLAGSNYEQYF.

The chain is built from TRBV5-6 and TRBJ2-4; a possible D gene is TRBD2 (5 bases). The V gene's germline CDR1 is SGHDT and CDR2 YYEEEE. V was clipped by 4 bases and J by 3 bases, with 20 bases between them. The CDR3 extends over 17 amino acids. CDR3 nucleotides: TGTGCCAGCAGCAGTGAGGGCCTCACTCCTAACAAAAACATTCAGTACTTC. Translated: CASSSEGLTPNKNIQYF.

The rearrangement joins TRBV19 to TRBJ2-7, with 14 nucleotides matching TRBD2. The CDR3 spans 17 residues. Germline V gives CDR1 LNHDA, CDR2 SQIVND (reference sequence). After removal of 0 bases from V and 4 bases from J, the junction contained 5 bases not matched to a gene. CDR3 amino acids: CASSIEGTSGSRYEQYF. The DNA of the CDR3 is TGTGCCAGTAGTATAGAGGGGACTAGCGGGAGTCGATACGAGCAGTACTTC.

The J gene is TRBJ1-5, the V gene TRBV19, with D possibly TRBD1 on 6 matching bases. This CDR3 is 14 amino acids long. V lost 7 bases and J 3 bases, leaving 13 bases between the germline ends. The germline gives CDR1 LNHDA, CDR2 SQIVND (reference sequence). The CDR3 here is CASTVGQYNQPQHF. Written as DNA, the CDR3 is TGTGCCAGTACCGTAGGACAGTACAATCAGCCCCAGCATTTT.

This chain joins TRBV28 and TRBJ2-7, with TRBD2 matching over 8 bases. Germline V lookup: CDR1 MDHEN, CDR2 SYDVKM. The CDR3 length is 16 residues. J gave up 2 bases and V 3 bases, and 9 bases lay outside the gene matches. The CDR3 protein is CASSFGGSGIPYEQYF. As DNA, the CDR3 is TGTGCCAGCAGTTTTGGGGGTAGCGGGATTCCCTACGAGCAGTACTTC. Combining the CDR3 with reference TRBV28 and TRBJ2-7 gives the whole variable domain DVKVTQSSRYLVKRTGEKVFLECVQDMDHENMFWYRQDPGLGLRLIYFSYDVKMKEKGDIPEGYSVSREKKERFSLILESASTNQTSMYLCASSFGGSGIPYEQYFGPGTRLTVT.